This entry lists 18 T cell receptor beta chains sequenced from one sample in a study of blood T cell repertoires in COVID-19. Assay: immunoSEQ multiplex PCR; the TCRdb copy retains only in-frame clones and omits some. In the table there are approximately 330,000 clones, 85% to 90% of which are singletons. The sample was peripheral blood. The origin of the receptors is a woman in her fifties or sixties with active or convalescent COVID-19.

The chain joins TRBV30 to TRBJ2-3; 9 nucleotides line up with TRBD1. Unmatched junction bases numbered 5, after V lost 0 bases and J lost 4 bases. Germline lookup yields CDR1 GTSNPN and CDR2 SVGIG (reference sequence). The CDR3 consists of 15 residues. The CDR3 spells CAWSVNRGRSDTQYF. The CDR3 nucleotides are TGTGCCTGGAGTGTTAACAGGGGGCGGTCAGATACGCAGTATTTT.

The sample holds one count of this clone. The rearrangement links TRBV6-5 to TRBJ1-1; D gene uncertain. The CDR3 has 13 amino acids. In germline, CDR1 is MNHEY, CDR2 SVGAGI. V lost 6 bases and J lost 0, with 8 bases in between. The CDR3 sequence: CASRNSMNTEAFF. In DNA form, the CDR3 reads TGTGCCAGCAGGAACAGTATGAACACTGAAGCTTTCTTT.

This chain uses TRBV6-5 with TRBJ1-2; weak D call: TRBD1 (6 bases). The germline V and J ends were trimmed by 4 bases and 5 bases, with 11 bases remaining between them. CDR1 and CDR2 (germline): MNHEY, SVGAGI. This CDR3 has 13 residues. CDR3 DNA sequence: TGTGCCAGCAGTTCCCCAGGGGATTATGGCTACACCTTC. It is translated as CASSSPGDYGYTF.

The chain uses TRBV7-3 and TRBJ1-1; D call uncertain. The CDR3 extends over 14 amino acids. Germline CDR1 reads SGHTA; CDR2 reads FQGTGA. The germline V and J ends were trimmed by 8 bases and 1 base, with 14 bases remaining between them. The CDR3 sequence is CASSLWGANTEAFF. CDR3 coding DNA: TGTGCCAGCTCCTTGTGGGGAGCGAACACTGAAGCTTTCTTT.

The CDR3 sequence: CASSLCGQDSNQPQHF. As DNA, the CDR3 is TGTGCCAGCAGCTTATGCGGACAGGATAGCAATCAGCCCCAGCATTTT. V gene TRBV21-1 combines with J gene TRBJ1-5; TRBD1, as called in the table, went unchecked against the DNA. TRBV21-1 is a pseudogene locus. This CDR3 is 16 amino acids long.

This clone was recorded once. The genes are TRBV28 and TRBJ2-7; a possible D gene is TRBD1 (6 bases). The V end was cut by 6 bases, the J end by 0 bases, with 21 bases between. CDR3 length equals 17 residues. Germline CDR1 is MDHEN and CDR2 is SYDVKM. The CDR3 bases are TGTGCCAGCAGCCCCAGGGGAACCTACTTACTCTCCTACGAGCAGTACTTC. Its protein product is CASSPRGTYLLSYEQYF.

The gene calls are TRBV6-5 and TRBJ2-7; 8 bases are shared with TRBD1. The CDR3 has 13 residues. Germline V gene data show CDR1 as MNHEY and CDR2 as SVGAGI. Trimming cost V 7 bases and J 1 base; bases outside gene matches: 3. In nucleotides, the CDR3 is TGTGCCAGCACCCGGGACAGGTCCTACGAGCAGTACTTC. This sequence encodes CASTRDRSYEQYF.

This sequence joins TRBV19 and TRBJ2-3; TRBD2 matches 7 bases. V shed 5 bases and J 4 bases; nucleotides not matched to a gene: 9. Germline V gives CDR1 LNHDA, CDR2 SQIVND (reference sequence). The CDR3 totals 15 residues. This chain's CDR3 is CASSQSSGTADTQYF. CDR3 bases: TGTGCCAGTAGTCAGTCTAGCGGTACCGCAGATACGCAGTATTTT.

As DNA, the CDR3 is TGTGCCAGCAGTTACTTGGGGGCGGGTCAGCCCCAGCATTTT. It specifies CASSYLGAGQPQHF. The chain has TRBV6-2 or TRBV6-3 and TRBJ1-5; tentative D call: TRBD1 (6 bases). This CDR3 has 14 amino acids. Germline values: CDR1 MNHEY, CDR2 SVGEGT. Trimming left V 1 base short and J 6 bases short, with 10 bases between.

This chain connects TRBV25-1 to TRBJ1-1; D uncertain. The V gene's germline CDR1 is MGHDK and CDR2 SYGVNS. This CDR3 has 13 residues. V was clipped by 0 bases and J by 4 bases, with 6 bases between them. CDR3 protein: CASSEYLGTEAFF. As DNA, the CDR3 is TGTGCCAGCAGTGAATATCTCGGCACTGAAGCTTTCTTT.

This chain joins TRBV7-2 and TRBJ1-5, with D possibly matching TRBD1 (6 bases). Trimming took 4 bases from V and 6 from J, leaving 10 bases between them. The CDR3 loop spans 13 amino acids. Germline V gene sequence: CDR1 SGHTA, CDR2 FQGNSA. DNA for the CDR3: TGTGCCAGCAGCTCAGGGGTTCGTCAGCCCCAGCATTTT. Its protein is CASSSGVRQPQHF.

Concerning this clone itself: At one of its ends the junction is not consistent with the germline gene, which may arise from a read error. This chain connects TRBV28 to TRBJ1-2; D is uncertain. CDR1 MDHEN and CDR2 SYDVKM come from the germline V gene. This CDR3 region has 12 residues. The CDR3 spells CASSPNPEGLAF. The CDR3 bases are TGTGCCAGCAGCCCAAACCCTGAGGGTCTCGCCTTC.

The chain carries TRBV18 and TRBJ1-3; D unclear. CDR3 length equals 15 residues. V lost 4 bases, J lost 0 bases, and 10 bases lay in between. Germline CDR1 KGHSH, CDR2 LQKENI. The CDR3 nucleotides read TGTGCCAGCTCACGAGGAACGGACTCTGGAAACACCATATATTTT. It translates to CASSRGTDSGNTIYF.

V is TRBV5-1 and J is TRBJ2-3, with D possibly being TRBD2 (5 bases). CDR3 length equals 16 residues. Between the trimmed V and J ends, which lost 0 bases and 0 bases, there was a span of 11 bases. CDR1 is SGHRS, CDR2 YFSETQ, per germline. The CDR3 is CASSLVSERSTDTQYF. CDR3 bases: TGCGCCAGCAGCTTGGTTAGCGAGAGGAGCACAGATACGCAGTATTTT.

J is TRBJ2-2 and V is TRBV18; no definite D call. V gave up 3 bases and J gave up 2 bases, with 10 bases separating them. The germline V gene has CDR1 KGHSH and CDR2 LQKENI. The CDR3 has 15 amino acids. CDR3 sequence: CASSPSQPNTGELFF. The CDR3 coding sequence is TGTGCCAGCTCACCGTCACAGCCTAACACCGGGGAGCTGTTTTTT.

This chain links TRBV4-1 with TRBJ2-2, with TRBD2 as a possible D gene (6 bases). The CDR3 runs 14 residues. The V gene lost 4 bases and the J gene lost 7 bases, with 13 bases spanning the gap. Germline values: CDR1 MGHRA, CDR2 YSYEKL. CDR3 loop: CASSRGTGGGELFF. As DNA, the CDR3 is TGCGCCAGCAGCCGAGGGACCGGGGGCGGGGAGCTGTTTTTT.

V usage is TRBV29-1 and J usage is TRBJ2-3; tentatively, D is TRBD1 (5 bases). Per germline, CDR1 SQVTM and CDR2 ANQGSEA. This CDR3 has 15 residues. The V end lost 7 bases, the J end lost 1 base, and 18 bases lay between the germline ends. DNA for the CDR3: TGCAGCGCTTCCAAGGGGCGATGGGGCACAGATACGCAGTATTTT. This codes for CSASKGRWGTDTQYF.

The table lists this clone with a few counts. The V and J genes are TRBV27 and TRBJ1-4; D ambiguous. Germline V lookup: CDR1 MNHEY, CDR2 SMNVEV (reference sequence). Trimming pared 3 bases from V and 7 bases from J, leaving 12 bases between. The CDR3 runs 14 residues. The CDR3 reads CASSFWGEGEKLFF. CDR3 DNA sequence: TGTGCCAGCAGTTTTTGGGGAGAAGGTGAAAAACTGTTTTTT.